This TCR beta chain derives from a study of blood T cells in healthy people across ages. The CDR3 has 16 amino acids. Looked up from germline, CDR1 is KGHSH and CDR2 is LQKENI. Worth noting for this clonotype: The junction does not match germline at one end; this may be a read error.

Every sample yielded at least 6.5 million isolated PBMCs. Each sample provided at least 5 micrograms of extracted total RNA. Next came a second PCR, run for about 7 to 12 cycles, which used a sample-barcoded 5' primer along with a J-beta primer mix. A template-switch adaptor that had 12 random nucleotides put a tag on each cDNA molecule. Each CDR3 protein is one row after TCRdb ran MiXCR on the 5' RACE reads. The table shows some 940,000 distinct CDR3 sequences, with under 35% occurring only once. These data are also associated with another study on T cells of mothers and their children. That source notes: Each mother gave over 8.5 million TCR beta CDR3 reads; each child, around 3 million.

The sequenced material came from blood. The sequence came from a middle-aged woman in good health. The chain carries TRBV18 and TRBJ1-2, with D tentatively TRBD1 (6 bases). CDR3 loop: CASSPSQGRLDYDYTF. The DNA of the CDR3 is TGTGCCAGCTCACCATCCCAGGGGAGATTGGACTATGACTACACCTTC. Using reference TRBV18 and TRBJ1-2 for the parts outside the CDR3, the full variable domain is NAGVMQNPRHLVRRRGQEARLRCSPMKGHSHVYWYRQLPEEGLKFMVYLQKENIIDESGMPKERFSAEFPKEGPSILRIQQVVRGDSAAYFCASSPSQGRLDYDYTFGSGTRLTVV.